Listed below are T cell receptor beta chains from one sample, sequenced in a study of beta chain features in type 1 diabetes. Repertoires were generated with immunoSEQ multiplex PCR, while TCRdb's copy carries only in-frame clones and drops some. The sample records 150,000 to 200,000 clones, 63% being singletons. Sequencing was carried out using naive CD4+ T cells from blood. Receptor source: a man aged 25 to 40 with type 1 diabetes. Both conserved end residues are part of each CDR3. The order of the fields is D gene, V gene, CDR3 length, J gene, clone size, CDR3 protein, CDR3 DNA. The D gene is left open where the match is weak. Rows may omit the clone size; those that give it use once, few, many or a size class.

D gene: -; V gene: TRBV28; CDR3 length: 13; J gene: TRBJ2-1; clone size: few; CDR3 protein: CASSSVNRNEQFF; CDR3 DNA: TGTGCCAGCAGTTCCGTGAACAGGAATGAGCAGTTCTTC
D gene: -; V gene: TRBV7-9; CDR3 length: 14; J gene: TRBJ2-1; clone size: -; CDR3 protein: CASSLNGGYNEQFF; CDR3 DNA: TGTGCCAGCAGCTTAAATGGCGGTTACAATGAGCAGTTCTTC
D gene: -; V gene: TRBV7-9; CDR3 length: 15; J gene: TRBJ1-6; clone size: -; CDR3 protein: CASSFKSSYNSPLHF; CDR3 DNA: TGTGCCAGCAGCTTTAAGAGCTCCTATAATTCACCCCTCCACTTT
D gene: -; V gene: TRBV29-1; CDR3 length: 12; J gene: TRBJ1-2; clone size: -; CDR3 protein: CSVTLVQDGYTF; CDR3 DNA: TGCAGCGTGACCTTGGTCCAAGATGGCTACACCTTC
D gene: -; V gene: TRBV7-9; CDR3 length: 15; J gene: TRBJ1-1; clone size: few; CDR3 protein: CASSVSGTANTEAFF; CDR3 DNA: TGTGCCAGCAGCGTATCCGGGACGGCAAACACTGAAGCTTTCTTT
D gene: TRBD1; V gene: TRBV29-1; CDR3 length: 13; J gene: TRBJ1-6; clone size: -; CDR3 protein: CSARDRGNSPLHF; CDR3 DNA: TGCAGCGCGAGGGACAGGGGGAATTCACCCCTCCACTTT
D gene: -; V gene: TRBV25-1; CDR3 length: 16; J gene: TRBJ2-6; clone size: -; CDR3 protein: CASSEAVTAGANVLTF; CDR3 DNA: TGTGCCAGCAGTGAGGCTGTGACAGCTGGGGCCAACGTCCTGACTTTC
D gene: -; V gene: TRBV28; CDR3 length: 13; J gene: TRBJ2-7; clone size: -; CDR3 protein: CASTPSSRYEQYF; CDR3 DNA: TGTGCCAGCACCCCCTCATCCCGCTACGAGCAGTACTTC
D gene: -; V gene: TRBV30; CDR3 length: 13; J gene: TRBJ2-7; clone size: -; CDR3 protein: CAWSVSSPYEQYF; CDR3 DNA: TGTGCCTGGAGTGTATCCAGCCCTTACGAGCAGTACTTC
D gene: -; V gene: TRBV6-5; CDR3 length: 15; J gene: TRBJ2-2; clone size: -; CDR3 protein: CASSSRATNTGELFF; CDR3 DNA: TGTGCCAGCAGCTCCCGGGCTACGAACACCGGGGAGCTGTTTTTT
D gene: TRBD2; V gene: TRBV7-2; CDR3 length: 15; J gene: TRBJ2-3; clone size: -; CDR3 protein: CASSLRAGDADTQYF; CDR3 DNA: TGTGCCAGCAGCTTACGAGCGGGGGATGCAGATACGCAGTATTTT
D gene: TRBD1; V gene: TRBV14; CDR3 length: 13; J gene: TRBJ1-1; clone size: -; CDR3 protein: CASSHRTGSEAFF; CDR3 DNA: TGTGCCAGCAGCCATAGGACAGGAAGTGAAGCTTTCTTT
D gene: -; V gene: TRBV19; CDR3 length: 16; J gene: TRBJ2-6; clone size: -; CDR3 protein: CASSMTGSSGANVLTF; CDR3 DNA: TGTGCCAGTAGTATGACAGGCAGCTCTGGGGCCAACGTCCTGACTTTC
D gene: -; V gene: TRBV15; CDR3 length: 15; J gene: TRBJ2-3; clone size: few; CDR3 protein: CATSRDLWGRDTQYF; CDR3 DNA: TGTGCCACCAGCAGAGATCTATGGGGGCGAGATACGCAGTATTTT
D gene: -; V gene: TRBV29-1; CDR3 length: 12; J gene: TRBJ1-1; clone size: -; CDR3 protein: CSVERIATEAFF; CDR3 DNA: TGCAGCGTTGAGCGGATCGCCACTGAAGCTTTCTTT
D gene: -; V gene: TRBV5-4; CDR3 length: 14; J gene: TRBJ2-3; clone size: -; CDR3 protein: CASSPDWRTDTQYF; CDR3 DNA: TGTGCCAGCAGCCCGGATTGGCGCACAGATACGCAGTATTTT
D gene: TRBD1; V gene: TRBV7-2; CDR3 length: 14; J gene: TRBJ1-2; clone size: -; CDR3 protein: CASSFGTGGGGYTF; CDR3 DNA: TGTGCCAGCAGCTTCGGGACAGGGGGTGGCGGCTACACCTTC
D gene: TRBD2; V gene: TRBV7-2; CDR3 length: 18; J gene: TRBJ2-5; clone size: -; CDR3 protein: CASSPRTSGGTSVETQYF; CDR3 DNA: TGTGCCAGCAGCCCAAGGACTAGCGGGGGAACCTCTGTAGAGACCCAGTACTTC
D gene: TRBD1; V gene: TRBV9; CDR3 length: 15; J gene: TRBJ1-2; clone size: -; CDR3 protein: CASSEGVTGDYGYTF; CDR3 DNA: TGTGCCAGCAGCGAAGGAGTGACAGGGGACTATGGCTACACCTTC
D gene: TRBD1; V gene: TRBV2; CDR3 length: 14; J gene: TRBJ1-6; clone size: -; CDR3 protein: CASSEQGVQSPLHF; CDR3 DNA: TGTGCCAGCAGTGAACAGGGGGTTCAATCACCCCTCCACTTT
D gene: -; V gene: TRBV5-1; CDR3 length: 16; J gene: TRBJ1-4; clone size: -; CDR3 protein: CASSLVAGATNEKLFF; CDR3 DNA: TGCGCCAGCAGCTTGGTTGCCGGAGCAACTAATGAAAAACTGTTTTTT
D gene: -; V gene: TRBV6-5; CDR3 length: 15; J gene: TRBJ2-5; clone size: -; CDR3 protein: CASSPGWLGQETQYF; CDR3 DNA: TGTGCCAGCAGCCCCGGATGGCTTGGCCAAGAGACCCAGTACTTC
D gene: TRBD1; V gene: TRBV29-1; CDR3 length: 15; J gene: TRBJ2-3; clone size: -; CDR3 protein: CSVGDHRGFTDTQYF; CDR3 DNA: TGCAGCGTTGGGGACCACAGGGGTTTCACAGATACGCAGTATTTT
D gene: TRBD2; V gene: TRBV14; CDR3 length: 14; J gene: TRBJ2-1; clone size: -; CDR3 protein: CASSNSALGGEQFF; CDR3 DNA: TGTGCCAGCAGCAATTCGGCTTTGGGAGGGGAGCAGTTCTTC
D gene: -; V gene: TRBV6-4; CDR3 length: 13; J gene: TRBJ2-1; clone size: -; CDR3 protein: CASSDTEGGEQFF; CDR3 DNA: TGTGCCAGCAGTGACACAGAGGGGGGTGAGCAGTTCTTC
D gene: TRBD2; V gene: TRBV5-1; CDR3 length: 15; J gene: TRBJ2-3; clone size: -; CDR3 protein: CASSPVAGLSDTQYF; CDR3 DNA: TGCGCCAGCAGCCCCGTAGCGGGGCTCTCAGATACGCAGTATTTT
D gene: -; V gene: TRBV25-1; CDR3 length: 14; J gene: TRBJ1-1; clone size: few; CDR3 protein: CASSEHQGRTEAFF; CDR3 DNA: TGTGCCAGCAGTGAACACCAGGGCCGAACTGAAGCTTTCTTT
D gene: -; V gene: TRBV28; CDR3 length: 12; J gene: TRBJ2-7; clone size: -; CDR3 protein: CASTPGFYEQYF; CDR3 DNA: TGTGCCAGCACACCAGGGTTCTACGAGCAGTACTTC
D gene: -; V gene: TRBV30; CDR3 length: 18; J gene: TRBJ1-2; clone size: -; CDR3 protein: CAWSSMQGPFSPDYGYTF; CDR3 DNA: TGTGCCTGGAGTAGTATGCAGGGGCCGTTTTCACCAGACTATGGCTACACCTTC
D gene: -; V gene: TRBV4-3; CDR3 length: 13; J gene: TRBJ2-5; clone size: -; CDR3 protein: CASSQARGETQYF; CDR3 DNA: TGCGCCAGCAGCCAAGCGAGGGGAGAGACCCAGTACTTC
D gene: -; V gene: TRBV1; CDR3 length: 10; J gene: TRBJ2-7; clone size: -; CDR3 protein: CTDPNYEQYF; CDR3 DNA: TGCACCGACCCAAACTACGAGCAGTACTTC
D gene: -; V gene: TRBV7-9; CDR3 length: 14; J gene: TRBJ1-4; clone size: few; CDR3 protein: CASSLRSGHEKLFF; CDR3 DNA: TGTGCCAGCAGCCTTAGGTCCGGGCATGAAAAACTGTTTTTT
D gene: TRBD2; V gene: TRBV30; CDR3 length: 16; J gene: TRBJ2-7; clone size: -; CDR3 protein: CAWSDPGLAVTYEQYF; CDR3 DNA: TGTGCCTGGAGCGACCCGGGACTAGCGGTTACCTACGAGCAGTACTTC
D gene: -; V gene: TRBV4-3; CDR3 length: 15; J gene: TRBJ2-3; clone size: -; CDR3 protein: CASSQDDSRSRTQYF; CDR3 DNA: TGCGCCAGCAGCCAAGATGACTCCCGGTCTCGTACGCAGTATTTT
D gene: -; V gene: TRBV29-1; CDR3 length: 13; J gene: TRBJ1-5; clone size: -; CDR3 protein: CSGLFGRDQPQHF; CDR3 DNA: TGCAGCGGACTATTCGGCAGGGATCAGCCCCAGCATTTT
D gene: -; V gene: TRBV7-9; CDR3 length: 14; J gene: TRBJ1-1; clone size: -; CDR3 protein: CASSLNQGTSVTFF; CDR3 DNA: TGTGCCAGCAGCTTAAACCAAGGGACCAGTGTAACTTTCTTT
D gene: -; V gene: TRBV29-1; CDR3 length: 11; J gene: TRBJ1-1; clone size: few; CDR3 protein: CSGRRDTEAFF; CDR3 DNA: TGCAGCGGGCGGAGGGACACTGAAGCTTTCTTT
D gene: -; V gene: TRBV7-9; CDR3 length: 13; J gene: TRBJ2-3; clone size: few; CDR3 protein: CASSVSGSDTQYF; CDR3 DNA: TGTGCCAGCAGCGTTTCAGGGTCAGATACGCAGTATTTT
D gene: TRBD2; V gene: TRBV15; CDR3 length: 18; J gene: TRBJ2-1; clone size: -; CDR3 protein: CATSRAPSGAAGDNEQFF; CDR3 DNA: TGTGCCACCAGCAGAGCACCTAGCGGGGCGGCTGGGGACAATGAGCAGTTCTTC
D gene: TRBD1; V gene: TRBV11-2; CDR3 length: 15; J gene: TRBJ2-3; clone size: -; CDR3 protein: CASSWGQGARDTQYF; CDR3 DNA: TGTGCCAGCAGTTGGGGACAGGGGGCAAGAGATACGCAGTATTTT